A single sample is the source of the 5 T cell receptor beta chains below, sequenced in a study of PD-1 blockade in classical Hodgkin lymphoma. Profiled with immunoSEQ multiplex PCR; TCRdb holds only in-frame clones, not every one. Of under 95,000 clones listed, approximately 94% are singletons. In every patient, relapse followed autologous stem cell transplantation, while exposure to brentuximab vedotin differed. This specimen was peripheral blood mononuclear cells (PBMCs), taken at baseline. The receptors derive from a human donor with classical Hodgkin lymphoma.

The chain employs TRBV7-2 and TRBJ2-2; D remains ambiguous. This CDR3 has 13 residues. Germline V gene sequence: CDR1 SGHTA, CDR2 FQGNSA. Trimming cost V 8 bases and J 6 bases, with 13 bases left between them. The chain's CDR3 is CASESVVSGELFF. The DNA of the CDR3 is TGTGCCAGCGAGAGTGTGGTTTCCGGGGAGCTGTTTTTT.

The rearrangement joins TRBV5-1 to TRBJ2-7, with 8 nucleotides matching TRBD1. This CDR3 is built from 12 residues. Trimming cost V 4 bases and J 7 bases; bases outside gene matches: 4. Germline assignment: CDR1 SGHRS and CDR2 YFSETQ. CDR3 sequence reads: CASSVGQGEQYF. CDR3 bases: TGCGCCAGCAGCGTCGGACAGGGAGAGCAGTACTTC.

The CDR3 DNA sequence: TGTGCCAGCAGCTTGACATCTGGGGCCAACGTCCTGACTTTC. It translates to CASSLTSGANVLTF. This chain links TRBV7-9 with TRBJ2-6; D is unclear. The CDR3 has 14 residues. V lost 3 bases and J lost 1, with 4 bases in between. Germline CDR1 and CDR2: SEHNR and FQNEAQ (reference sequence).

The chain has TRBV27 and TRBJ1-1; D call uncertain. V dropped 4 bases and J dropped 0 bases, with 6 bases sitting between them. The V gene's germline CDR1 is MNHEY and CDR2 SMNVEV (reference sequence). This CDR3 spans 13 amino acids. CDR3 sequence (DNA): TGTGCCAGCAGTTGGCAGCTGAACACTGAAGCTTTCTTT. Protein sequence: CASSWQLNTEAFF.

The chain couples TRBV27 to TRBJ2-7, with TRBD1 as a possible D gene (6 bases). Germline V lookup: CDR1 MNHEY, CDR2 SMNVEV (reference sequence). V dropped 5 bases and J dropped 0 bases, with 14 bases sitting between them. This CDR3 region has 15 residues. The CDR3 coding sequence is TGTGCCAGCAGTACAGGGATTACGGGCTCCTACGAGCAGTACTTC. This gives the protein CASSTGITGSYEQYF.